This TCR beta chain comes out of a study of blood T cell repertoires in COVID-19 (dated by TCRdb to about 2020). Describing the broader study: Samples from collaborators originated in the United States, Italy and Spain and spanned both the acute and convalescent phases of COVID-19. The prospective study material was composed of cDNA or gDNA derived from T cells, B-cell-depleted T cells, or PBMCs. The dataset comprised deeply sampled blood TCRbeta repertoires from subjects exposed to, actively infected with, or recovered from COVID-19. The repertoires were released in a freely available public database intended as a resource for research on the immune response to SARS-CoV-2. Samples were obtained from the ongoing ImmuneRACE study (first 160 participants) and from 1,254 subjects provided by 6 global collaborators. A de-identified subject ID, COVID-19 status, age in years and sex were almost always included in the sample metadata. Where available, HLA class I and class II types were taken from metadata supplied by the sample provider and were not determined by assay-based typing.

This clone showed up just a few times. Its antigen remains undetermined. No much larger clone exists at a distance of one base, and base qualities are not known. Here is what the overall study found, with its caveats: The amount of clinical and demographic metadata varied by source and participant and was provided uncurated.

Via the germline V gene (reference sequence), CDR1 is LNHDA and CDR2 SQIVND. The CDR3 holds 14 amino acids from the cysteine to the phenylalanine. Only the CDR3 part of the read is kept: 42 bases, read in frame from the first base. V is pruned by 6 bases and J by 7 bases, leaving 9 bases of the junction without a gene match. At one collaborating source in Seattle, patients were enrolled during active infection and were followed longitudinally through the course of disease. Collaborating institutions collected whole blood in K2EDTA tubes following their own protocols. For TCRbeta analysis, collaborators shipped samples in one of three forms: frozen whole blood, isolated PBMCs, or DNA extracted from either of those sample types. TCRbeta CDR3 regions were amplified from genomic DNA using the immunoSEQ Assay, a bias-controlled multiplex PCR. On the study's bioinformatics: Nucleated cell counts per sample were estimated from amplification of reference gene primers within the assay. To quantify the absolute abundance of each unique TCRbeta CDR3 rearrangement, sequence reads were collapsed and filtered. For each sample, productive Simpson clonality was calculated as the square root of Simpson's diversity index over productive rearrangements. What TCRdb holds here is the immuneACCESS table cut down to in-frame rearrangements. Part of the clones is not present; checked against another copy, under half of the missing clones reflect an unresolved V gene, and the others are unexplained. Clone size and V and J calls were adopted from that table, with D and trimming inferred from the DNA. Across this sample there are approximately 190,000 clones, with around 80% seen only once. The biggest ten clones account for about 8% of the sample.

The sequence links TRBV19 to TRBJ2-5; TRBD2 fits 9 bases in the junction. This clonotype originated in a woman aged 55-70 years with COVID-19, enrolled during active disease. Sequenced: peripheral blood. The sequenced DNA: TGTGCCAGTAGCCAATTAGCGGGAGCCGGGACCCAGTACTTC. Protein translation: CASSQLAGAGTQYF.